The source of this T cell receptor beta chain is a study of cytomegalovirus exposure and HLA in healthy donors. Study as a whole: Assignment to the Caucasian-associated ancestry cluster applied to approximately 80% of the approximately 390 genotyped donors. Study-wide results and caveats: Follow-up analysis seemed to connect common viral pathogens with several of the most significant clusters identified. Reports showed the classifier diagnosing cytomegalovirus status with high specificity and sensitivity.

This clone was detected only a few times. As yet, its antigen is unknown. Germline loops: CDR1 SQVTM, CDR2 ANQGSEA. The CDR3 consists of 13 residues. V was trimmed by 4 bases and J by 2 bases, leaving 10 bases between them. Donors consisted of healthy bone marrow donors. Primers: 60 Vbeta forward and 13 Jbeta reverse. TCRdb's copy holds only in-frame clones and misses some; the assay was immunoSEQ multiplex PCR. Of 100,000 to 150,000 clones listed, roughly 18% are singletons. The genes are TRBV29-1 and TRBJ2-3, with D perhaps TRBD1 (5 bases). The sample taken for sequencing was PBMCs. The source is a female donor in good health and CMV-seropositive. The CDR3 region is CSVVQENTDTQYF. The CDR3 DNA reads TGCAGCGTTGTACAGGAAAACACAGATACGCAGTATTTT.